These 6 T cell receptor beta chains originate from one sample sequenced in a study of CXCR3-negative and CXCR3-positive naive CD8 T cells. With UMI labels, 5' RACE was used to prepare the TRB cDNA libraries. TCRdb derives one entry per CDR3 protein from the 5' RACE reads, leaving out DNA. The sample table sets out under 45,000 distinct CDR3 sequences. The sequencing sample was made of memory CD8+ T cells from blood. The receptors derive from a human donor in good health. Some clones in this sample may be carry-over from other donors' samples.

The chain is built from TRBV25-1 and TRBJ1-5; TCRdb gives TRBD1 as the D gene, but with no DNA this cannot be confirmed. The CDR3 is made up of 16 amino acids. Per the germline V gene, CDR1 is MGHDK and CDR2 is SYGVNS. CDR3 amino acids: CASSEDQGGGNQPQHF.

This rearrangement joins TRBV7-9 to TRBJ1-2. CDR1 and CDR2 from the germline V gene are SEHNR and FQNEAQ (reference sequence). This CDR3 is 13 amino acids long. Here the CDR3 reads CASSSDVSYGYTF.

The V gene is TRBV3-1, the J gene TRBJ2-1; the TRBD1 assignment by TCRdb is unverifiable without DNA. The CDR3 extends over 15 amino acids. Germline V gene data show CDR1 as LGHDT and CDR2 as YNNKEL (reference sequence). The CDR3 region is CASSLADRGWHEQFF.

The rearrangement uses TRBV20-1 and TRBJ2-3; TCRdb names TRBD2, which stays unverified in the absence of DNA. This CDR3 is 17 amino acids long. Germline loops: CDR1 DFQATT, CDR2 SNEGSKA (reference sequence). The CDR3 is CSARQLRASGDRNTQYF.

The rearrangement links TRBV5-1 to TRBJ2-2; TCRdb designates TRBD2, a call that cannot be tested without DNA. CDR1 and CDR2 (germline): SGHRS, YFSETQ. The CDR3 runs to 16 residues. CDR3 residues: CASSPGLAGLGGELFF.

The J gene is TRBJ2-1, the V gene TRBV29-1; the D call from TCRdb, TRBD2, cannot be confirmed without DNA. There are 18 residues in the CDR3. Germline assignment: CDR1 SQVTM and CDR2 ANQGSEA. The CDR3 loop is CSARGVAGGPEGYNEQFF.